This is a list of T cell receptor beta chains from one sample in a study of vaccination effects on CD4 cells after COVID-19. Generated by immunoSEQ multiplex PCR, the TCRdb table keeps only in-frame clones and is missing some. The table lists about 64,000 clones, around 82% of them singletons. These receptors have no known antigen. The sequencing used CD4+ T cells from PBMCs cultured with HCoV-OC43 spike peptides, collected after COVID-19 vaccination. These receptors all stem from a human donor who received a COVID-19 vaccine. CDR3s leave out the opening cysteine and the closing phenylalanine or tryptophan.

>TRBV19
ASSDRIFGYT
>TRBV12-5
ASGLAQGGVGETQY
>TRBV24-1
ATIPYEGASNEKLF
>TRBV18
ASSQDRAGEKLF
>TRBV5-1
ASSLEVQGAGELF
>TRBV28
ASSLLTDTQY
>TRBV18
ASSPLAGSYNEQF
>TRBV20-1
SALDGDTQY
>TRBV2
ASTILRSSTEAF
>TRBV4-1
ASSQDTAVGEQF
>TRBV28
ASSLQGGQGTQY
>TRBV18
ASSPPAVNTEAF
>TRBV6-2/TRBV6-3
ASSYSTQGMEEKLF
>TRBV7-2
ASSLYASVDEQF
>TRBV30
AWTGRGETQY
>TRBV24-1
ATSDFGVSDTQY
>TRBV19
ASSLTYGEELF
>TRBV5-1
ASSYPGARTSGGAGSTDTQY
>TRBV5-6
ASSLDRAKNIQY
>TRBV5-1
ASSLEIRDTSSGNTIY
>TRBV5-1
ASSPRTSSGNTIY
>TRBV5-1
ASSRDRGSGTEAF
>TRBV11-2
ASSLDPYRYTEAF
>TRBV6-5
ASSYSPGQRNSPLH
>TRBV5-1
ASSIYSGANVLT
>TRBV11-2
ASSMGLAGNTGELF
>TRBV2
ASSEYLLGSGTEAF
>TRBV12-5
ASGDREATNEKLF
>TRBV19
ASSVTWASAGNTIY
>TRBV4-2
ASSLISGAGGKNEQF
>TRBV3-1/TRBV3-2
ASSPRADNEKLF
>TRBV19
ASSRPQGRLTYGYT
>TRBV7-3
ASRPTANTGELF
>TRBV7-2
ASSPPGVRNSPLH
>TRBV11-2
ASSLASGNNEQF
>TRBV24-1
ATSDRTGGNQPQH
>TRBV28
ASSPPTGAGAQY
>TRBV9
ASSVGDRRYTEAF
>TRBV18
ASSPLRPAHGYT